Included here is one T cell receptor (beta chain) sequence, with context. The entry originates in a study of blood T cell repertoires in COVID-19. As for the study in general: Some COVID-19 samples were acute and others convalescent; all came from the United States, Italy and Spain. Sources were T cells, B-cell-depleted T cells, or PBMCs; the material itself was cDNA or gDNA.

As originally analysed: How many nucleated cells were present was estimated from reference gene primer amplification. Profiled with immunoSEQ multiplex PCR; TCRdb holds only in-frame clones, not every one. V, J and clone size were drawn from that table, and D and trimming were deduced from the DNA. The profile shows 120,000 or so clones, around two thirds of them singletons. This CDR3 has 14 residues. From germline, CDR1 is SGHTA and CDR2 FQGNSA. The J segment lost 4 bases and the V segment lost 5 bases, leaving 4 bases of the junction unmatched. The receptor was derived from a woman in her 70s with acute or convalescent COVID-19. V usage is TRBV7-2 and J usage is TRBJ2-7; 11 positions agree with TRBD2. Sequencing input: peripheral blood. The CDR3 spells CASSLIAGGYEQYF. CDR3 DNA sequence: TGTGCCAGCAGCCTAATAGCGGGGGGGTACGAGCAGTACTTC. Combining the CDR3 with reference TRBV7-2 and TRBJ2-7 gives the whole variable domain GAGVSQSPSNKVTEKGKDVELRCDPISGHTALYWYRQSLGQGLEFLIYFQGNSAPDKSGLPSDRFSAERTGGSVSTLTIQRTQQEDSAVYLCASSLIAGGYEQYFGPGTRLTVT.